The 21 T cell receptor beta chains in this list originate from one sample, sequenced in a study of T cell changes during pregnancy in multiple sclerosis. The protocol was immunoSEQ multiplex PCR, while the TCRdb copy is restricted to in-frame clones and leaves out a portion. Among some 64,000 clones listed, roughly 90% were seen once. The sample consisted of peripheral blood, taken in the first trimester of pregnancy. These receptors all stem from a female donor with multiple sclerosis, enrolled in a pregnancy study.

The rearrangement joins TRBV27 to TRBJ2-1; 10 nucleotides line up with TRBD1. Germline values: CDR1 MNHEY, CDR2 SMNVEV (reference sequence). CDR3 length: 15 residues. Losses at the gene ends were 4 bases for V and 8 bases for J; bases not matched to a gene: 8. CDR3: CASSSAGQGKDEQFF. Here the CDR3 DNA reads TGTGCCAGCAGTTCCGCGGGACAGGGGAAGGATGAGCAGTTCTTC.

This chain uses TRBV5-8 with TRBJ1-2; D possibly corresponds to TRBD1 (6 bases). With 0 bases removed from V and 4 bases from J, the gap between germline ends came to 10 bases. The germline gives CDR1 SGHTS, CDR2 YDEGEE. This CDR3 contains 14 residues. The CDR3 is CASSLEGVPYGYTF. The CDR3, as DNA: TGTGCCAGCAGCTTGGAGGGGGTTCCCTATGGCTACACCTTC.

The chain is built from TRBV27 and TRBJ2-1; D uncertain. V was trimmed by 3 bases and J by 0 bases, leaving 9 bases between them. Germline V gene sequence: CDR1 MNHEY, CDR2 SMNVEV (reference sequence). CDR3 length equals 15 residues. The CDR3 nucleotides read TGTGCCAGCAGTTTTGAATGGAGCTCCTACAATGAGCAGTTCTTC. As protein: CASSFEWSSYNEQFF.

V gene TRBV9 combines with J gene TRBJ2-7; the match to TRBD2 covers 7 bases. V dropped 1 base and J dropped 2; count of bases not matched to a gene: 6. The germline V gene encodes CDR1 SGDLS and CDR2 YYNGEE. The length of the CDR3 is 15 residues. The CDR3, as DNA: TGTGCCAGCAGCGTATACAGCGGGGAGGCCTACGAGCAGTACTTC. It specifies CASSVYSGEAYEQYF.

The CDR3 loop reads CASSTQGVGNQPQHF. The DNA for the CDR3 is TGTGCCAGCAGCACACAGGGGGTTGGCAATCAGCCCCAGCATTTT. The chain uses TRBV5-6 and TRBJ1-5, with 8 bases fitting TRBD1. Germline-derived CDR1 and CDR2 are SGHDT and YYEEEE. V trimming: 4 bases; J trimming: 2 bases; junction bases outside the gene matches: 5. There are 15 residues in the CDR3.

The gene calls are TRBV7-6 and TRBJ2-7, with 10 bases lining up with TRBD2. Trimming at V came to 4 bases and at J to 2 bases, leaving 5 bases not matched to a gene. The CDR3 extends over 15 amino acids. Germline CDR1 reads SGHVS; CDR2 reads FNYEAQ. CDR3 sequence (DNA): TGTGCCAGCAGCTCCCTACTAGCGGGAACCTACGAGCAGTACTTC. Amino acids: CASSSLLAGTYEQYF.

V and J are TRBV6-5 and TRBJ1-2, with TRBD1 identical over 9 bases. Germline V lookup: CDR1 MNHEY, CDR2 SVGAGI. Unmatched junction bases numbered 5, after V lost 5 bases and J lost 7 bases. This CDR3 has 13 amino acids. The CDR3: CASSTGGAGGYTF. Here the CDR3 DNA reads TGTGCCAGCAGTACAGGGGGCGCTGGTGGCTACACCTTC.

The V gene is TRBV4-1, the J gene TRBJ2-3, with a weak D call TRBD2 (6 bases). Trimming shortened V by 2 bases and J by 0 bases, and 9 bases separated the two germline ends. This CDR3 comprises 15 residues. Germline loops: CDR1 MGHRA, CDR2 YSYEKL. DNA for the CDR3: TGCGCCAGCAGCCAAATAGCGGATAGCACAGATACGCAGTATTTT. Translation gives CASSQIADSTDTQYF.

The J gene is TRBJ2-3, the V gene TRBV6-5, with D possibly matching TRBD2 (5 bases). CDR3 length: 15 residues. V shed 5 bases and J shed 2 bases, with 14 bases lying between them. Germline CDR1 reads MNHEY; CDR2 reads SVGAGI. CDR3 sequence reads: CASSTEWRTTDTQYF. Written as DNA, the CDR3 is TGTGCCAGCAGTACCGAATGGAGGACCACAGATACGCAGTATTTT.

The V and J genes are TRBV2 and TRBJ2-1, with TRBD2 identical over 14 bases. The CDR3 has 15 amino acids. CDR1 is SNHLY, CDR2 FYNNEI, per germline. V lost 6 bases and J lost 7; bases outside the gene matches: 5. This chain's CDR3 is CASSRLAGGINEQFF. CDR3 in DNA: TGTGCCAGCAGCAGACTAGCGGGAGGGATAAATGAGCAGTTCTTC.

The chain carries TRBV29-1 and TRBJ2-1; 9 bases line up with TRBD2. The V gene's germline CDR1 is SQVTM and CDR2 ANQGSEA. J lost 7 bases, V lost 0 bases, and 10 bases had no gene match. The CDR3 runs 16 residues. The CDR3 sequence is CSVEEGLAGYDNEQFF. CDR3 DNA: TGCAGCGTTGAAGAAGGGCTAGCGGGATATGATAATGAGCAGTTCTTC.

The chain combines TRBV4-1 with TRBJ1-2, with 7 nucleotides matching TRBD1. V shed 0 bases and J 6 bases; nucleotides not matched to a gene: 13. The germline V gene encodes CDR1 MGHRA and CDR2 YSYEKL. The CDR3 has 17 amino acids. CDR3 residues: CASSQEGSTGRGDGYTF. The CDR3 DNA sequence: TGCGCCAGCAGCCAAGAAGGTTCGACAGGGCGAGGGGATGGCTACACCTTC.

The CDR3 DNA reads TGTGCCAGCAGCCGGATGGGGCGGGGGGTCTACAATGAGCAGTTCTTC. As protein: CASSRMGRGVYNEQFF. The chain carries TRBV5-6 and TRBJ2-1; TRBD2 matches at 8 bases. Germline CDR1 and CDR2: SGHDT and YYEEEE. This CDR3 contains 16 residues. J was trimmed by 3 bases and V by 4 bases; bases with no gene match: 9.

The rearrangement links TRBV29-1 to TRBJ1-3; 7 bases match TRBD1. The CDR3 extends over 13 amino acids. The V gene's germline CDR1 is SQVTM and CDR2 ANQGSEA. The trim removed 0 bases at V and 7 bases at J, leaving 3 bases unmatched. Here the CDR3 DNA reads TGCAGCGTTGAAGAACAGGGGCTCAACACCATATATTTT. Amino acids: CSVEEQGLNTIYF.

This clone was counted between two and nine times. The chain carries TRBV28 and TRBJ1-1; D is possibly TRBD1 (5 bases). CDR1 and CDR2 from the germline V gene are MDHEN and SYDVKM. The CDR3 sequence is 15 residues long. Trimming took off 8 bases at V and 4 bases at J, with 20 bases between the two ends. In DNA, the CDR3 is TGTGCCAGCCGCCTGAGTCTGGGGGGTGGCACTGAAGCTTTCTTT. Protein sequence: CASRLSLGGGTEAFF.

This clone was recorded only once. The genes are TRBV11-3 and TRBJ2-1; D unclear. Germline V CDR1 and CDR2: SGHNT, YENEEA. The CDR3 has 11 amino acids. Trimming stripped 0 bases from V and 8 bases from J, with 2 bases between. CDR3 region: CASSLDDEQFF. For the CDR3, the DNA is TGTGCCAGCAGCTTAGACGATGAGCAGTTCTTC.

The CDR3 is CASSGAGLGTGRYEQYF. The CDR3 DNA follows: TGTGCCAGCAGTGGAGCAGGATTAGGGACAGGGCGGTACGAGCAGTACTTC. The gene calls are TRBV25-1 and TRBJ2-7, with 9 bases matching TRBD1. The CDR3 runs to 17 residues. The germline gives CDR1 MGHDK, CDR2 SYGVNS. After removal of 4 bases from V and 4 bases from J, the junction contained 14 bases not matched to a gene.

V usage is TRBV19 and J usage is TRBJ2-7, with 10 bases lining up with TRBD2. Germline CDR1 and CDR2: LNHDA and SQIVND (reference sequence). The CDR3 runs to 14 residues. V trimming: 6 bases; J trimming: 4 bases; junction bases outside the gene matches: 6. CDR3 sequence: CASSAASGSYEQYF. The CDR3 DNA reads as TGTGCCAGTAGCGCGGCTAGCGGGAGTTACGAGCAGTACTTC.

V gene TRBV2 combines with J gene TRBJ2-1; D unclear. V lost 2 bases, J lost 5 bases, and 7 bases lay in between. This CDR3 has 13 amino acids. Germline loops: CDR1 SNHLY, CDR2 FYNNEI. The chain's CDR3 is CASSEPFHNEQFF. For the CDR3, the DNA is TGTGCCAGCAGTGAACCGTTCCACAATGAGCAGTTCTTC.

This clone showed up just once. The chain combines TRBV19 with TRBJ1-2; TRBD1 matches at 7 bases. V shed 8 bases and J 3 bases; nucleotides not matched to a gene: 15. The CDR3 is 16 residues long. CDR1 is LNHDA, CDR2 SQIVND, per germline (reference sequence). The CDR3 coding sequence is TGTGCCAGTCGGTTCACGGGGGCAGGGGGAGACTATGGCTACACCTTC. Amino acid sequence: CASRFTGAGGDYGYTF. Looking up the rest from reference TRBV19 and TRBJ1-2 gives the full variable domain: DGGITQSPKYLFRKEGQNVTLSCEQNLNHDAMYWYRQDPGQGLRLIYYSQIVNDFQKGDIAEGYSVSREKKESFPLTVTSAQKNPTAFYLCASRFTGAGGDYGYTFGSGTRLTVV.

The chain has TRBV7-9 and TRBJ2-1; tentatively, D is TRBD2 (5 bases). Germline CDR1 reads SEHNR; CDR2 reads FQNEAQ (reference sequence). The CDR3 runs 16 residues. V lost 5 bases, J lost 4 bases, and 18 bases lay in between. The CDR3 loop is CASSTIRGLKYNEQFF. The CDR3 DNA reads TGTGCCAGCAGCACAATCCGAGGACTTAAGTACAATGAGCAGTTCTTC.